This T cell receptor (beta chain) was retrieved from a study of cytomegalovirus exposure and HLA in healthy donors. PCR primers comprised 60 Vbeta and 13 Jbeta primers. The method was immunoSEQ multiplex PCR; TCRdb's version includes in-frame clones alone and lacks a portion of them. The sample consists of fewer than 85,000 clones, more than 70% of them appearing once. General observations from the study: HLA-A and HLA-B allele assignments for most subjects were reportedly predicted accurately using TCR beta sequences. CMV serostatus was the only recorded immune exposure for donors.

Germline assignment: CDR1 SGHDT and CDR2 YYEEEE. The CDR3 spans 14 residues. The ends were cut back, 0 bases at V and 4 bases at J, with 10 bases in the middle. As to this clone: The antigen remains unidentified.

The source of this sequence is a woman aged 40 to 50 in good health and CMV-seropositive. Sequencing was carried out using PBMCs. J is TRBJ1-2 and V is TRBV5-6; D is undetermined. The CDR3 is CASSLGRGSYGYTF. CDR3 in DNA: TGTGCCAGCAGCTTGGGGCGGGGTAGCTATGGCTACACCTTC.